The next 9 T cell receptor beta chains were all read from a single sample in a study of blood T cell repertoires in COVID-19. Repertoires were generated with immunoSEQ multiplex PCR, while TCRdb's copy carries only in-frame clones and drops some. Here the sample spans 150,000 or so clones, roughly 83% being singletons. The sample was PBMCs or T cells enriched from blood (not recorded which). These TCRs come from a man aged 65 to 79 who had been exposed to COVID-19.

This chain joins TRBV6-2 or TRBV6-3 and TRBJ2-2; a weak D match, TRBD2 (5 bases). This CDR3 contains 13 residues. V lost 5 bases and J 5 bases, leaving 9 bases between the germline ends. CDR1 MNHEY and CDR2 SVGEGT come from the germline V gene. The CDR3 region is CASSRGFTGELFF. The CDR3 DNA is TGTGCCAGCAGTCGGGGTTTTACCGGGGAGCTGTTTTTT.

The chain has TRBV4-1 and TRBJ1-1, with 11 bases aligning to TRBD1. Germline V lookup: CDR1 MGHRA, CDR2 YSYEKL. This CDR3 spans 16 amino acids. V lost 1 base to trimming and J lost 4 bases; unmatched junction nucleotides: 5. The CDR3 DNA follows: TGCGCCAGCAGCCAAGCTGGAGGGACAGGGGGCACTGAAGCTTTCTTT. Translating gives CASSQAGGTGGTEAFF.

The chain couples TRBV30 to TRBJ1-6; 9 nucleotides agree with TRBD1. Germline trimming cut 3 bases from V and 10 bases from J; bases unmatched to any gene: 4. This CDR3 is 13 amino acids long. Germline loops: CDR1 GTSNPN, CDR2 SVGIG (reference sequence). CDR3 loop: CAWRGTGRSPLHF. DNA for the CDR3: TGTGCCTGGAGGGGGACAGGGCGCTCACCCCTCCACTTT.

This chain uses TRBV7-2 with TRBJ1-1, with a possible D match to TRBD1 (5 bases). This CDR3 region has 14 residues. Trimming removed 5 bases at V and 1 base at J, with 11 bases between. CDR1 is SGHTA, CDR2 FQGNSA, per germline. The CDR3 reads CASSLGERNTEAFF. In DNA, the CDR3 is TGTGCCAGCAGCCTAGGGGAGCGGAACACTGAAGCTTTCTTT. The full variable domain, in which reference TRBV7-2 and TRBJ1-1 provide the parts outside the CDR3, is GAGVSQSPSNKVTEKGKDVELRCDPISGHTALYWYRQSLGQGLEFLIYFQGNSAPDKSGLPSDRFSAERTGGSVSTLTIQRTQQEDSAVYLCASSLGERNTEAFFGQGTRLTVV.

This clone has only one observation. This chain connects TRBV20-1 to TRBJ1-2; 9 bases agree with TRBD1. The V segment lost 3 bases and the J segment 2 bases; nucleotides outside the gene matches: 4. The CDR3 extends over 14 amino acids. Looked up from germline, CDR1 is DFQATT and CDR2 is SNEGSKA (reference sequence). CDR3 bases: TGCAGTGCTAGTATGGGACAGGGAAACTATGGCTACACCTTC. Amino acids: CSASMGQGNYGYTF.

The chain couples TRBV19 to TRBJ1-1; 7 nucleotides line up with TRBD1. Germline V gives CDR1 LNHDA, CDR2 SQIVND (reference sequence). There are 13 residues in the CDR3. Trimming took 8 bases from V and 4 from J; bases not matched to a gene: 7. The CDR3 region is CASHNQGGTEAFF. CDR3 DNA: TGTGCCAGTCACAACCAGGGGGGCACTGAAGCTTTCTTT.

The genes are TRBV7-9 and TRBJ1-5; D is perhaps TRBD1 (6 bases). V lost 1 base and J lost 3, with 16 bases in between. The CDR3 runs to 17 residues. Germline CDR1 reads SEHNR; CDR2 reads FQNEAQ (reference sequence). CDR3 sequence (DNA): TGTGCCAGCAGCTTAGGACGGGGGGCCCTGAACAATCAGCCCCAGCATTTT. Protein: CASSLGRGALNNQPQHF.

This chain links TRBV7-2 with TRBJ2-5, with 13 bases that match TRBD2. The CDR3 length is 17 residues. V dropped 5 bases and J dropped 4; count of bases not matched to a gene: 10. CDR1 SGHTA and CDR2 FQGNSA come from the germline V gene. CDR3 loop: CASSRPKLAGGRETQYF. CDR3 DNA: TGTGCCAGCAGCAGACCCAAACTAGCGGGGGGGAGAGAGACCCAGTACTTC. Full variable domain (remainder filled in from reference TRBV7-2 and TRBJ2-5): GAGVSQSPSNKVTEKGKDVELRCDPISGHTALYWYRQSLGQGLEFLIYFQGNSAPDKSGLPSDRFSAERTGGSVSTLTIQRTQQEDSAVYLCASSRPKLAGGRETQYFGPGTRLLVL.

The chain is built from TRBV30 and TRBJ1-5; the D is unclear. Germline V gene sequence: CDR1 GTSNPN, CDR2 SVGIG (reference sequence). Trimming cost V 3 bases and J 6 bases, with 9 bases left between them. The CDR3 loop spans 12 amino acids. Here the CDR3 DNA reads TGTGCCTGGAGCCCTGGGCCTCAGCCCCAGCATTTT. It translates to CAWSPGPQPQHF.